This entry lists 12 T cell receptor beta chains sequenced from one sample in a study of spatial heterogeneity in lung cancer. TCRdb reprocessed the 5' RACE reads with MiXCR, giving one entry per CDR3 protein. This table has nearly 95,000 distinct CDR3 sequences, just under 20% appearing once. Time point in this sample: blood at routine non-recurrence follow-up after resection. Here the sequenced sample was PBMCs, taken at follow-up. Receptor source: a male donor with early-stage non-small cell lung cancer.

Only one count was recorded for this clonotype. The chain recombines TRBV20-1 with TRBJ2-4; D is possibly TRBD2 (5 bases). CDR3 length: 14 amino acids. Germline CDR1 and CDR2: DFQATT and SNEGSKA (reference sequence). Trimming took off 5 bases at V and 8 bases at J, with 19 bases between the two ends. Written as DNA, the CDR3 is TGCAGTGCTCCCGGGGTGACCCCCCGGGACATTCAGTACTTC. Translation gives CSAPGVTPRDIQYF.

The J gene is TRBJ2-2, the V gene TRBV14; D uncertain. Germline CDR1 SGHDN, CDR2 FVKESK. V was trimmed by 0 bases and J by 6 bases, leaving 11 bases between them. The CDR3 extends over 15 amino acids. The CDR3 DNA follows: TGTGCCAGCAGCCAAGATGGGGTCGGCGCCGGGGAGCTGTTTTTT. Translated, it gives CASSQDGVGAGELFF.

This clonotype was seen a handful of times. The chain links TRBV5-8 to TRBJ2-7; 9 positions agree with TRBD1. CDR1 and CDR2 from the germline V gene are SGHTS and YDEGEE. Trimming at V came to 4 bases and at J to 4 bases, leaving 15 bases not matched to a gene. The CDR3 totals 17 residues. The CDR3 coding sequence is TGTGCCAGCAGCCAGGGACAGGGATTTGGAGGGAAGTACGAGCAGTACTTC. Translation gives CASSQGQGFGGKYEQYF.

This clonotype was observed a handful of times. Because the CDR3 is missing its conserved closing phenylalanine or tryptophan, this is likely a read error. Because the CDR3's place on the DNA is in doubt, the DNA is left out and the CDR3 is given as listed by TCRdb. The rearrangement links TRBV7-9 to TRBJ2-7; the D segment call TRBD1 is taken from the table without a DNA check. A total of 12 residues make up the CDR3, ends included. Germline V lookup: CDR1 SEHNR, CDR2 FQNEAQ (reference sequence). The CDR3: CASSSSTATKIA.

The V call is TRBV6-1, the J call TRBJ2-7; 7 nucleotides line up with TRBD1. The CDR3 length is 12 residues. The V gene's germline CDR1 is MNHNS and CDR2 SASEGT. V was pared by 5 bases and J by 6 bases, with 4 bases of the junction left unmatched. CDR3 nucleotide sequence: TGTGCCAGCAGTACAGGGGATCTCGAGCAGTACTTC. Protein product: CASSTGDLEQYF.

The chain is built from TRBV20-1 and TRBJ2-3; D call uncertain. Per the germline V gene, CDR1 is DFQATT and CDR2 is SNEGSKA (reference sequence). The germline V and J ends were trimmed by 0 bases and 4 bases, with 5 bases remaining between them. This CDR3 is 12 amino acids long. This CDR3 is CSARDASDTQYF. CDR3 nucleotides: TGCAGTGCTAGAGACGCTTCAGATACGCAGTATTTT.

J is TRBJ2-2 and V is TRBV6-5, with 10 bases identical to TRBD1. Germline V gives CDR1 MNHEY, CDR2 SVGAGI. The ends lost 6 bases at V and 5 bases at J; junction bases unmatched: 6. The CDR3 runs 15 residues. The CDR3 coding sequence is TGTGCCAGCAGCCAGGGGACAGGGGTTACCGGGGAGCTGTTTTTT. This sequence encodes CASSQGTGVTGELFF.

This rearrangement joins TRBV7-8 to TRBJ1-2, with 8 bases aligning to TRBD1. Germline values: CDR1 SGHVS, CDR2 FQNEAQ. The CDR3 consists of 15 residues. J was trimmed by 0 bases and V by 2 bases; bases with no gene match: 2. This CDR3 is CASSLQGAANYGYTF. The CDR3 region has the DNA TGTGCCAGCAGCTTACAGGGGGCCGCTAACTATGGCTACACCTTC.

This chain's CDR3 is CASSRLGNIQYF. The CDR3 DNA is TGTGCCAGCAGCCGTCTCGGGAACATTCAGTACTTC. This chain joins TRBV11-2 and TRBJ2-4; D not certain. The germline V gene encodes CDR1 SGHAT and CDR2 FQNNGV. With 5 bases removed from V and 7 bases from J, the gap between germline ends came to 9 bases. The CDR3 length is 12 residues.

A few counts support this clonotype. CDR3 nucleotides: TGTGCCAGTACCCTGGGGGGGGCGTCACTAGCCCAGCATTTT. Its protein is CASTLGGASLAQHF. The V and J genes are TRBV12-3 or TRBV12-4 and TRBJ1-5, with a weak D call TRBD1 (6 bases). Deletions cut 9 bases from V and 11 bases from J, with 23 bases between. This CDR3 is 14 amino acids long.

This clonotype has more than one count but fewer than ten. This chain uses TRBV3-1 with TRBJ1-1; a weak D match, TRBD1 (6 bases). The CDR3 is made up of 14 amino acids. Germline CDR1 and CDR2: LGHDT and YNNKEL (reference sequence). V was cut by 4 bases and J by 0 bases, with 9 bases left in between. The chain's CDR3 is CASSRGDMNTEAFF. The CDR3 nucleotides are TGTGCCAGCAGCCGAGGGGACATGAACACTGAAGCTTTCTTT.

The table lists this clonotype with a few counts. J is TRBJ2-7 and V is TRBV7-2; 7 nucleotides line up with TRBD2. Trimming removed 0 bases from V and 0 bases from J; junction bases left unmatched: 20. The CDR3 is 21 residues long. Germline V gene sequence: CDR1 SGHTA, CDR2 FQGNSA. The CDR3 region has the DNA TGTGCCAGCAGCTTAGCACCGCAGGCAGCGGGGCGAACATGGAGCTCCTACGAGCAGTACTTC. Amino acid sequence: CASSLAPQAAGRTWSSYEQYF.